These T cell receptor beta chains were read from a single sample in a study of blood T cells in healthy people across ages. TCRdb reprocessed the 5' RACE reads with MiXCR, giving one entry per CDR3 protein. The data hold roughly 1.5 million distinct CDR3 sequences, with less than 45% observed a single time. The sequenced sample was blood. The origin of the receptors is a woman aged 18 to 35 in good health. Each CDR3 is given with its conserved first and last residue. A D gene is named only where the DNA matches it firmly. Expanded clones get a size class; other rows say once, few or many, or leave the size out.

size	D	J	V	DNA	CDR3
many	TRBD1	TRBJ2-1	TRBV5-5	TGTGCCAGCAGCTTCAGGGGGCAAGACAATGAGCAGTTCTTC	CASSFRGQDNEQFF
once	TRBD2	TRBJ2-7	TRBV7-6	TGTGCCAGCAGCTTTGAGGCCCCGGGACTAGCGGGAAGCTCCTACGAGCAGTACTTC	CASSFEAPGLAGSSYEQYF
many	.	TRBJ2-7	TRBV10-3	TGTGCCATCAAAGAGGGACCCTCTCGCGAGCAGTACTTC	CAIKEGPSREQYF
.	.	TRBJ1-2	TRBV6-5	TGTGCCAGCAGTTATGCCGGACTTAGCTACACCTTC	CASSYAGLSYTF
.	.	TRBJ1-3	TRBV7-2	TGTGCCAGCAGCCGTAGTCGCTCTGGAAACACCATATATTTT	CASSRSRSGNTIYF
few	.	TRBJ2-7	TRBV7-2	TGTGCCAGCAGCTTAGCACACGTCTACGAGCAGTACTTC	CASSLAHVYEQYF
.	.	TRBJ2-1	TRBV12-3/TRBV12-4	TGTGCCAGCAGTTTAGCCGCGGCACGGTTCTTC	CASSLAAARFF
.	.	TRBJ1-2	TRBV5-1	TGCGCCAGCAGCTTGGACAGGCTTTCTAACTATGGCTACACCTTC	CASSLDRLSNYGYTF
few	.	TRBJ2-7	TRBV4-3	TGCGCCAGCAGCCAGATATCGGGCGAGCAGTACTTC	CASSQISGEQYF
once	TRBD1	TRBJ2-1	TRBV15	TGTGCCACCAACAAATCGCCCGGGACAGGTTACAATGAGCAGTTCTTC	CATNKSPGTGYNEQFF
few	.	TRBJ1-1	TRBV4-2	TGTGCCAGCAGGGGGGACATTCAGAACACTGAAGCTTTCTTT	CASRGDIQNTEAFF
.	TRBD1	TRBJ1-4	TRBV7-9	TGTGCCAGCAGCAGAACCAGGGGGCTCACTAATGAAAAACTGTTTTTT	CASSRTRGLTNEKLFF
.	.	TRBJ1-5	TRBV14	TGTGCCAGCAGCCCCATGGAGGGCAGTAGCAATCAGCCCCAGCATTTT	CASSPMEGSSNQPQHF
.	TRBD2	TRBJ2-1	TRBV10-1	TGCGCCAGCAGTGAGGCAAGCGGGGGGGGTAATGAGCAGTTCTTC	CASSEASGGGNEQFF
many	.	TRBJ2-7	TRBV4-1	TGCGCCAGCAGCCAAGAACAACCGGGGTACGAGCAGTACTTC	CASSQEQPGYEQYF
few	.	TRBJ2-1	TRBV6-4	TGTGCCAGCAGTGACCCTGCGCAGGGAATGAATGAGCAGTTCTTC	CASSDPAQGMNEQFF
many	.	TRBJ2-3	TRBV2	TGTGCCAGCAGTGACACTGGGACCGATACGCAGTATTTT	CASSDTGTDTQYF
.	.	TRBJ1-6	TRBV12-3/TRBV12-4	TGTGCCAGCAGTTTTGGTCAATATAATTCACCCCTCCACTTT	CASSFGQYNSPLHF
few	TRBD2	TRBJ2-7	TRBV4-3	TGCGCCAGCAGCCAAGCCTCGGGACTAGCCTACGAGCAGTACTTC	CASSQASGLAYEQYF